The rows below give T cell receptor beta chains drawn from one sample of a study of T-cell memory formation after mild COVID-19. In TCRdb, the 5' RACE reads were re-called with MiXCR into one record per CDR3 protein. This repertoire shows about 470,000 distinct CDR3 sequences, approximately 25% found once; its top ten account for around 13%. Sequences were obtained from PBMCs or a T cell subset sorted from them (not recorded which). Receptors were obtained from an adult woman who had mild COVID-19 (a few samples of this study predate the infection). Cell type and time point are not known. Both conserved end residues are part of each CDR3. A D gene is named only where the DNA matches it firmly. Not all rows give a size; the values are once, few, many and, for expanded clones, a class.

J gene,V gene,clone size,D gene,CDR3 protein,CDR3 DNA
TRBJ1-2,TRBV9,few,TRBD1,CASSVGTGLSYGYTF,TGTGCCAGCAGCGTAGGGACAGGTTTATCTTATGGCTACACCTTC
TRBJ2-7,TRBV5-1,few,.,CASSLGGPDEQYF,TGCGCCAGCAGCTTGGGGGGCCCGGACGAGCAGTACTTC
TRBJ1-2,TRBV7-2,.,.,CASSPGAASRGYTF,TGTGCCAGCAGCCCCGGGGCGGCCTCGAGGGGCTACACCTTC
TRBJ2-7,TRBV5-6,.,.,CASNQGVGNEQYF,TGTGCCAGCAATCAAGGGGTCGGCAACGAGCAGTACTTC
TRBJ2-7,TRBV7-8,.,.,CASSFGAQGTHEQYF,TGTGCCAGCAGCTTCGGGGCCCAGGGGACCCACGAGCAGTACTTC
TRBJ2-1,TRBV5-4,.,TRBD2,CASSPGGLAADEQFF,TGTGCCAGCAGCCCAGGGGGACTAGCAGCCGATGAGCAGTTCTTC
TRBJ1-6,TRBV5-1,few,.,CASSTRGGLPGNSPLHF,TGCGCCAGCAGCACCAGAGGGGGTCTCCCGGGTAATTCACCCCTCCACTTT
TRBJ1-6,TRBV19,.,.,CASRTDSSYNSPLHF,TGTGCCAGTAGGACGGACAGTTCCTATAATTCACCCCTCCACTTT
TRBJ2-1,TRBV12-3/TRBV12-4,few,.,CASSPARGPYNEQFF,TGTGCCAGCAGTCCCGCCAGGGGACCCTACAATGAGCAGTTCTTC
TRBJ2-2,TRBV24-1,.,.,CATSDSARRANTGELFF,TGTGCCACCAGCGATTCCGCGAGGAGGGCGAACACCGGGGAGCTGTTTTTT
TRBJ2-3,TRBV7-2,.,TRBD2,CASSLVAGGTQDTQYF,TGTGCCAGCAGCTTAGTAGCGGGGGGGACCCAAGATACGCAGTATTTT
TRBJ2-1,TRBV7-9,.,TRBD2,CASSSVSRVRTSARIYNEQFF,TGTGCCAGCAGCTCCGTCTCGAGGGTCAGGACTAGCGCTAGGATTTACAATGAGCAGTTCTTC
TRBJ2-3,TRBV4-2,many,TRBD2,CASSLNSGQSTDTQYF,TGTGCCAGCAGCCTTAATAGCGGGCAAAGCACAGATACGCAGTATTTT
TRBJ2-7,TRBV7-9,few,TRBD2,CASSTLTSGRSEQYF,TGTGCCAGCAGCACGCTGACTAGCGGGAGGTCCGAGCAGTACTTC
TRBJ2-3,TRBV20-1,.,TRBD2,CSAKRGGGTDTQYF,TGCAGTGCTAAGCGGGGGGGCGGCACAGATACGCAGTATTTT
TRBJ2-3,TRBV7-8,.,TRBD2,CASSATPGLAGGATDTQYF,TGTGCCAGCAGCGCGACTCCTGGACTAGCGGGGGGAGCCACAGATACGCAGTATTTT
TRBJ2-2,TRBV5-1,.,.,CARQGPGELFF,TGCGCCAGACAGGGACCCGGGGAGCTGTTTTTT
TRBJ2-5,TRBV18,.,TRBD1,CASSPQTGGGETQYF,TGTGCCAGCTCACCACAGACAGGGGGAGGAGAGACCCAGTACTTC
TRBJ1-1,TRBV20-1,.,.,CSARKVNTEAFF,TGCAGTGCTAGAAAGGTGAACACTGAAGCTTTCTTT
TRBJ2-7,TRBV7-2,.,.,CASRRGGLSYEQYF,TGTGCCAGCAGACGGGGCGGGCTCTCCTACGAGCAGTACTTC
TRBJ2-5,TRBV6-5,few,.,CASSYLGQTETQYF,TGTGCCAGCAGTTACCTAGGACAGACAGAGACCCAGTACTTC
TRBJ2-7,TRBV12-3/TRBV12-4,.,TRBD2,CASRERGGTYEQYF,TGTGCCAGCAGGGAGCGGGGGGGTACCTACGAGCAGTACTTC
TRBJ2-6,TRBV12-5,.,.,CASGFTDSGANVLTF,TGTGCTAGTGGTTTTACGGACTCTGGGGCCAACGTCCTGACTTTC
TRBJ2-1,TRBV30,.,TRBD2,CAWSVLGGGSSYNEQFF,TGTGCCTGGAGTGTACTTGGGGGGGGAAGCTCCTACAATGAGCAGTTCTTC
TRBJ2-2,TRBV12-3/TRBV12-4,few,TRBD1,CASSLDRGANTGELFF,TGTGCCAGCAGTTTGGACAGGGGGGCGAACACCGGGGAGCTGTTTTTT
TRBJ1-1,TRBV5-1,.,.,CASSGDAGTEAFF,TGCGCCAGCAGCGGGGATGCTGGCACTGAAGCTTTCTTT
TRBJ2-1,TRBV7-8,few,.,CASSLEVQASSYNEQFF,TGTGCCAGCAGCTTAGAGGTACAGGCGAGCTCCTACAATGAGCAGTTCTTC
TRBJ2-3,TRBV29-1,few,.,CSVDPGIHTDTQYF,TGCAGCGTTGACCCGGGGATACACACAGATACGCAGTATTTT
TRBJ2-1,TRBV11-2,.,.,CASSWSFEQFF,TGTGCCAGCAGTTGGAGTTTCGAGCAGTTCTTC
TRBJ2-7,TRBV5-4,few,TRBD1,CASSLPGQGKYEQYF,TGTGCCAGCAGCTTACCGGGACAGGGGAAATACGAGCAGTACTTC
TRBJ2-1,TRBV11-2,.,.,CASSLKGLRGNEQFF,TGTGCCAGCAGCTTAAAGGGACTGCGCGGCAATGAGCAGTTCTTC
TRBJ2-2,TRBV2,.,.,CASKGQGVKAGELFF,TGTGCCAGCAAGGGCCAGGGAGTGAAGGCCGGGGAGCTGTTTTTT
TRBJ2-3,TRBV5-1,few,.,CASSLEVADTDTQYF,TGCGCCAGCAGCTTGGAAGTAGCGGACACAGATACGCAGTATTTT
TRBJ1-2,TRBV20-1,once,.,CSARRQTNYGYTF,TGCAGTGCTAGGAGACAGACGAACTATGGCTACACCTTC
TRBJ2-1,TRBV11-3,.,.,CASSPKRGRGSYNEQFF,TGTGCCAGCAGCCCGAAGCGGGGCAGGGGGTCTTACAATGAGCAGTTCTTC
TRBJ2-5,TRBV7-3,.,.,CASSQNPGQQETQYF,TGTGCCAGCAGCCAGAACCCAGGGCAGCAAGAGACCCAGTACTTC
TRBJ2-7,TRBV4-2,few,TRBD2,CASSQGVTSGRTYEQYF,TGTGCCAGCAGCCAAGGGGTGACTAGCGGGAGAACCTACGAGCAGTACTTC
TRBJ2-3,TRBV29-1,.,.,CSVEYRDTQYF,TGCAGCGTTGAATACCGAGATACGCAGTATTTT
TRBJ2-3,TRBV18,.,TRBD1,CASSPFAGSGQGRADTQYF,TGTGCCAGCTCACCGTTCGCAGGTTCCGGACAGGGACGCGCAGATACGCAGTATTTT
TRBJ2-7,TRBV12-3/TRBV12-4,few,TRBD1,CASSHRGMSYEQYF,TGTGCCAGCAGTCACAGGGGGATGTCCTACGAGCAGTACTTC
TRBJ1-3,TRBV5-1,.,.,CASSLGGSSGNTIYF,TGCGCCAGCAGCTTGGGGGGAAGCTCTGGAAACACCATATATTTT
TRBJ2-3,TRBV5-1,.,.,CASSFGQGITDTQYF,TGCGCCAGCAGCTTCGGCCAGGGGATCACAGATACGCAGTATTTT
TRBJ2-7,TRBV20-1,few,.,CSASLGVNFADEQYF,TGCAGTGCGAGTTTGGGGGTTAATTTCGCCGACGAGCAGTACTTC
TRBJ2-2,TRBV7-8,once,.,CASTKPRMNTGELFF,TGTGCCAGCACCAAGCCCCGGATGAACACCGGGGAGCTGTTTTTT
TRBJ2-7,TRBV3-1,many,TRBD1,CASSQDPGTGGDEQYF,TGTGCCAGCAGCCAAGACCCCGGGACAGGGGGCGACGAGCAGTACTTC
TRBJ2-7,TRBV10-3,many,.,CAIRQDIPYEQYF,TGTGCCATAAGACAGGACATACCCTACGAGCAGTACTTC